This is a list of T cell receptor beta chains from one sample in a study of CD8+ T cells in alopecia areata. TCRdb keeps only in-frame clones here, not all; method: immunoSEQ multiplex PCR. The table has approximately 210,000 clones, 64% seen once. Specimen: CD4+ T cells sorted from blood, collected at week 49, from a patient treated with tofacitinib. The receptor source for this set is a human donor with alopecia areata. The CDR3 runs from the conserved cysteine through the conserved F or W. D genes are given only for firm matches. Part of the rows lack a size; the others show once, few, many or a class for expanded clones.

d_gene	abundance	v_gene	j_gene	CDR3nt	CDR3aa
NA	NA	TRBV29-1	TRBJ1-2	TGCAGCGTTGAAGACCCCAGGACCTTC	CSVEDPRTF
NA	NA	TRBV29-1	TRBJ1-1	TGCAGCGCCCTAGCTGGACGGACGGCGAACACTGAAGCTTTCTTT	CSALAGRTANTEAFF
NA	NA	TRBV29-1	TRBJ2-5	TGCAGCGCTGGTGGGGGCCGACAAGAGACCCAGTACTTC	CSAGGGRQETQYF
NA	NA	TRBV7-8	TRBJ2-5	TGTGCCAGCAGCTCCCCTATTAGTAACCAAGAGACCCAGTACTTC	CASSSPISNQETQYF
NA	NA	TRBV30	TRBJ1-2	TGTGCCTCTCAAAGTGGGGAGGGCTACACCTTC	CASQSGEGYTF
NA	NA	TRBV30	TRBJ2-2	TGTGCCTGGAGACAGGCAGGAACCGGGGAGCTGTTTTTT	CAWRQAGTGELFF
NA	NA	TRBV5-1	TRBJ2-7	TGCGCCAGCAGCTTGGACGGCGGACCCTACGAGCAGTACTTC	CASSLDGGPYEQYF
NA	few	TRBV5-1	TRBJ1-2	TGCGCCAGCAGCTTGGGATGGGGTTCAGGGAATCTCTATGGCTACACCTTC	CASSLGWGSGNLYGYTF
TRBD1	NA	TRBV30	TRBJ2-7	TGTGCCTGGAGCGCCGGGACAGGGTCAGCCTACGAGCAGTACTTC	CAWSAGTGSAYEQYF
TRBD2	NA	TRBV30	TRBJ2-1	TGTGCCTGGAGTAGACCCGGGACTAACCACAATGAGCAGTTCTTC	CAWSRPGTNHNEQFF
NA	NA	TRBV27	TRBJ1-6	TGTGCCAGCAGTTTACGGCAGGACTTTATTAATTCACCCCTCCACTTT	CASSLRQDFINSPLHF
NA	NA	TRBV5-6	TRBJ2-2	TGTGCCAGCAGCCCAGTACTCCTAAACACCGGGGAGCTGTTTTTT	CASSPVLLNTGELFF
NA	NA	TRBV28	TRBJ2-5	TGTGCCAGCACATCTGGGCCCCTGGAGACCCAGTACTTC	CASTSGPLETQYF
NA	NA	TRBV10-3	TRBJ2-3	TGTGCCATCAGCCACCGGGACACCACAGATACGCAGTATTTT	CAISHRDTTDTQYF
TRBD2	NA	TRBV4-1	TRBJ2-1	TGCGCCAGCAGGGCTAGCGGGAGAACCTACAATGAGCAGTTCTTC	CASRASGRTYNEQFF
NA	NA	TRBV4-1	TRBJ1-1	TGCGCCAGCAGCCAAGTCGGACAGCCACCCGAAGCTTTCTTT	CASSQVGQPPEAFF
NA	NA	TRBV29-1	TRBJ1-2	TGCAGCGCCTACGGGGGAGGAGACAGGACTAACTATGGCTACACCTTC	CSAYGGGDRTNYGYTF
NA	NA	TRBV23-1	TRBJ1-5	TGCGCCAGCAGTCCCGAAGGATGTAATTCGCCCAATCAGCCCCAGCATTTT	CASSPEGCNSPNQPQHF
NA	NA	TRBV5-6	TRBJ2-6	TGTGCCAGCAGCTACTCTGGGGCCAACGTCCTGACTTTC	CASSYSGANVLTF
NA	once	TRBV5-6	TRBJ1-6	TGTGCCAGCAGCTTGTTGTCTAAACGTAGGGGTAATTCACCCCTCCACTTT	CASSLLSKRRGNSPLHF
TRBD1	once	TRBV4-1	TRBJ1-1	TGCGCCAGCAGCCAAACCGGGACAGGGTCTACTGAAGCTTTCTTT	CASSQTGTGSTEAFF
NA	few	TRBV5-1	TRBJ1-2	TGCGCCAGCAGCTTGTGGGGGTCCAACTATGGCTACACCTTC	CASSLWGSNYGYTF
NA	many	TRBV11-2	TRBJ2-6	TGTGCCAGCAGCCGGGCCCCGGGTCTTCCTGGGGCCAACGTCCTGACTTTC	CASSRAPGLPGANVLTF